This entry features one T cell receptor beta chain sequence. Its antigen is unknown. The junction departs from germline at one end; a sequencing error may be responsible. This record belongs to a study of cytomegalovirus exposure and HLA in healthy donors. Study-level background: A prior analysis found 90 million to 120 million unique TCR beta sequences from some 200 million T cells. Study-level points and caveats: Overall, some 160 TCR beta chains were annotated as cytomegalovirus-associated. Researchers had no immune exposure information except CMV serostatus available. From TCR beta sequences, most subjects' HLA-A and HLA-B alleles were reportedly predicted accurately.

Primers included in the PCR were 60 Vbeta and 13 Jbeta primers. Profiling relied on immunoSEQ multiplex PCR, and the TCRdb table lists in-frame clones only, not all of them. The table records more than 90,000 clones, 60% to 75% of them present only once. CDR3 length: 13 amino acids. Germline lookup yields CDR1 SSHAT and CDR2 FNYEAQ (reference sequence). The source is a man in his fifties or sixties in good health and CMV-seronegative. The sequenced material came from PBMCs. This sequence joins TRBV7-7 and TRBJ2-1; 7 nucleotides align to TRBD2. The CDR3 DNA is TGTGCTAGCAGCCCTACACTAGCGAATGAGCAGTTCTTC. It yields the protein CASSPTLANEQFF.